Below, 3 T cell receptor beta chains from the same sample are listed, as sequenced in a study of PD-1 blockade in classical Hodgkin lymphoma. Every one of the patients relapsed after autologous stem cell transplantation (brentuximab vedotin exposure was variable). Profiling relied on immunoSEQ multiplex PCR, and the TCRdb table lists in-frame clones only, not all of them. This sample has 95,000 to 120,000 clones, with roughly 87% found just once. The sequencing used peripheral blood mononuclear cells (PBMCs), collected before the second cycle of nivolumab. These TCRs come from a human donor with classical Hodgkin lymphoma.

This clone showed up just once. The chain has TRBV6-6 and TRBJ2-3, with TRBD2 matching over 10 bases. The CDR3 covers 15 residues. The germline gives CDR1 MNHNY, CDR2 SVGAGI (reference sequence). J was trimmed by 1 base and V by 6 bases; bases with no gene match: 4. The CDR3 nucleotides are TGTGCCAGCAGAACTAGCGGGGTGGGCACAGATACGCAGTATTTT. Translated, it gives CASRTSGVGTDTQYF.

The chain uses TRBV2 and TRBJ2-7; 11 nucleotides line up with TRBD2. The CDR3 runs 15 residues. V lost 4 bases, J lost 2 bases, and 4 bases stayed unmatched. Germline loops: CDR1 SNHLY, CDR2 FYNNEI. Here the CDR3 reads CASSVQGLAAYEQYF. The DNA of the CDR3 is TGTGCCAGCAGTGTGCAGGGACTAGCGGCCTACGAGCAGTACTTC.

V is TRBV2 and J is TRBJ1-2; TRBD1 agrees at 9 bases. The CDR3 sequence is 13 residues long. The V gene's germline CDR1 is SNHLY and CDR2 FYNNEI. V lost 6 bases and J lost 8; bases outside the gene matches: 7. In nucleotides, the CDR3 is TGTGCCAGCAGGGACAGGGGATCGGGCGGCTACACCTTC. It is translated as CASRDRGSGGYTF.